These 26 T cell receptor beta chains originate from one sample sequenced in a study of blood T cells in healthy people across ages. Through a sample-barcoded 5' primer and a J-beta primer mix, a second PCR was run for roughly 6 to 11 cycles. Each CDR3 protein gets one entry after TCRdb re-called the 5' RACE reads with MiXCR. The sample contains about a million distinct CDR3 sequences, around two fifths of which appear only once. The sequenced sample consisted of blood. The receptors here all came from a man between 18 and 35 years old in good health.

The chain recombines TRBV29-1 with TRBJ1-1, with D unresolved. CDR3 size: 14 residues. V lost 4 bases to trimming and J lost 0 bases, with 12 bases between them. From germline, CDR1 is SQVTM and CDR2 ANQGSEA. The CDR3 region is CSVGLGWMNTEAFF. CDR3 coding DNA: TGCAGCGTTGGATTGGGGTGGATGAACACTGAAGCTTTCTTT. Full variable domain (rest looked up from reference TRBV29-1 and TRBJ1-1): SAVISQKPSRDICQRGTSLTIQCQVDSQVTMMFWYRQQPGQSLTLIATANQGSEATYESGFVIDKFPISRPNLTFSTLTVSNMSPEDSSIYLCSVGLGWMNTEAFFGQGTRLTVV.

This clonotype was observed many times. This chain links TRBV6-2 or TRBV6-3 with TRBJ2-1; D call uncertain. Germline assignment: CDR1 MNHEY and CDR2 SVGEGT. V shed 0 bases and J shed 7 bases, with 4 bases lying between them. The length of the CDR3 is 12 residues. CDR3 amino acids: CASSYSGNEQFF. Here the CDR3 DNA reads TGTGCCAGCAGTTACTCAGGGAATGAGCAGTTCTTC.

The J gene is TRBJ2-5, the V gene TRBV25-1; D is possibly TRBD1 (6 bases). V was cut by 2 bases and J by 1 base, with 14 bases left in between. Germline V CDR1 and CDR2: MGHDK, SYGVNS. This CDR3 region has 16 residues. CDR3 amino acids: CASSERVWGPQETQYF. The CDR3 DNA reads TGTGCCAGCAGTGAACGTGTTTGGGGGCCCCAAGAGACCCAGTACTTC.

The chain couples TRBV27 to TRBJ2-3, with 13 nucleotides matching TRBD2. Germline V gene sequence: CDR1 MNHEY, CDR2 SMNVEV (reference sequence). V lost 6 bases to trimming and J lost 8 bases; unmatched junction nucleotides: 20. The CDR3 runs 19 residues. CDR3 in amino acids: CASSALAGGRTDELGTQYF. CDR3 coding DNA: TGTGCCAGCAGCGCACTAGCGGGGGGGCGGACCGACGAACTAGGTACGCAGTATTTT.

This clonotype has just a few counts. The chain links TRBV18 to TRBJ2-4, with D perhaps matching TRBD1 or TRBD2 (5 bases each). Trimming took 3 bases from V and 1 from J, leaving 10 bases between them. The germline CDR1 and CDR2 sequences are KGHSH and LQKENI. The CDR3 loop spans 15 amino acids. The CDR3 nucleotides read TGTGCCAGCTCACCTGCCGGGGCGGCCAAAAACATTCAGTACTTC. The encoded protein is CASSPAGAAKNIQYF.

This clonotype came up a few times. The V gene is TRBV3-1, the J gene TRBJ2-1, with D tentatively TRBD1 or TRBD2 (5 bases each). This CDR3 has 15 residues. Looked up from germline, CDR1 is LGHDT and CDR2 is YNNKEL (reference sequence). Trimming removed 0 bases at V and 6 bases at J, with 12 bases between. The CDR3 reads CASSQDGTSPNEQFF. The CDR3 region has the DNA TGTGCCAGCAGCCAAGATGGGACCTCCCCCAATGAGCAGTTCTTC.

This clonotype was counted at least ten times. The chain uses TRBV27 and TRBJ2-1, with 8 bases lining up with TRBD2. Germline V gene data show CDR1 as MNHEY and CDR2 as SMNVEV (reference sequence). CDR3 length: 17 amino acids. Trimming at V came to 3 bases and at J to 0 bases, leaving 7 bases not matched to a gene. The CDR3: CASSFGGGPSSYNEQFF. CDR3 DNA sequence: TGTGCCAGCAGTTTTGGCGGGGGGCCGAGCTCCTACAATGAGCAGTTCTTC.

This clonotype was picked up a small number of times. The chain combines TRBV9 with TRBJ2-5, with 8 positions matching TRBD1. The CDR3 covers 17 residues. Germline values: CDR1 SGDLS, CDR2 YYNGEE. V dropped 1 base and J dropped 11; count of bases not matched to a gene: 19. CDR3 region: CASSVQLRQGSYEEQYF. The CDR3 DNA is TGTGCCAGCAGCGTACAACTCAGACAGGGGTCCTACGAGGAGCAGTACTTC.

The chain combines TRBV5-1 with TRBJ1-4, with D unresolved. The CDR3 is 14 amino acids. Germline CDR1 is SGHRS and CDR2 is YFSETQ. The ends were cut back, 2 bases at V and 5 bases at J, with 10 bases in the middle. The CDR3 DNA sequence: TGCGCCAGCAGCTTCGACCTGGGGAATGAAAAACTGTTTTTT. This translates into CASSFDLGNEKLFF. Looking up the rest from reference TRBV5-1 and TRBJ1-4 gives the full variable domain: KAGVTQTPRYLIKTRGQQVTLSCSPISGHRSVSWYQQTPGQGLQFLFEYFSETQRNKGNFPGRFSGRQFSNSRSEMNVSTLELGDSALYLCASSFDLGNEKLFFGSGTQLSVL.

This rearrangement joins TRBV7-2 to TRBJ2-2, with 13 bases that match TRBD2. Germline V lookup: CDR1 SGHTA, CDR2 FQGNSA. After removal of 5 bases from V and 3 bases from J, the junction contained 6 bases not matched to a gene. The CDR3 has 17 residues. The CDR3, as DNA: TGTGCCAGCAGCCGTAGGACTAGCGGGGGTTACACCGGGGAGCTGTTTTTT. Protein product: CASSRRTSGGYTGELFF.

This clonotype appeared a few times. The chain carries TRBV6-5 and TRBJ2-1; 7 bases agree with TRBD2. CDR1 and CDR2 from the germline V gene are MNHEY and SVGAGI. CDR3 length: 16 amino acids. V trimming: 7 bases; J trimming: 3 bases; junction bases outside the gene matches: 12. CDR3 amino acids: CASNREASGRYNEQFF. As DNA, the CDR3 is TGTGCCAGCAACCGTGAGGCTAGCGGCCGCTACAATGAGCAGTTCTTC.

Concerning this clonotype: This is likely a read error, given that the CDR3 carries no conserved phenylalanine or tryptophan at its end. This chain links TRBV12-3 or TRBV12-4 with TRBJ2-1; D remains ambiguous. The CDR3 sequence is 13 residues long. Trimming took off 10 bases at V and 7 bases at J, with 17 bases between the two ends. The CDR3 protein is CANRSMNGNEQFL. CDR3 nucleotides: TGTGCCAACAGATCCATGAACGGGAATGAGCAGTTCTTA.

Comments on this clonotype: A much larger clone sits a single nucleotide away, making a read error possible. V is TRBV14 and J is TRBJ2-7; D is perhaps TRBD1 (5 bases). CDR1 and CDR2 from the germline V gene are SGHDN and FVKESK. Trimming pared 1 base from V and 7 bases from J, leaving 23 bases between. The length of the CDR3 is 17 residues. CDR3 bases: TGTGCCAGCAGCCAAGGACAGTCTCGTCTCTCTTACAATGAGCAGTACTTC. It encodes CASSQGQSRLSYNEQYF.

This chain links TRBV27 with TRBJ1-1; 8 positions match TRBD1. CDR1 and CDR2 from the germline V gene are MNHEY and SMNVEV (reference sequence). The CDR3 totals 15 residues. J lost 2 bases, V lost 5 bases, and 7 bases had no gene match. The CDR3 region has the DNA TGTGCCAGCAGTCCATTGACAGGGGAAAACACTGAAGCTTTCTTT. This sequence encodes CASSPLTGENTEAFF.

In this sample, this clonotype turned up a few times. The J gene is TRBJ1-5, the V gene TRBV2, with D perhaps matching TRBD1 (5 bases). Germline V gives CDR1 SNHLY, CDR2 FYNNEI. With 9 bases removed from V and 0 bases from J, the gap between germline ends came to 15 bases. The CDR3 loop spans 15 amino acids. The CDR3 loop reads CASRTGLYSNQPQHF. DNA for the CDR3: TGTGCCAGTCGGACGGGGCTCTATAGCAATCAGCCCCAGCATTTT. Based on the CDR3 plus reference TRBV2 and TRBJ1-5, the full variable domain is EPEVTQTPSHQVTQMGQEVILRCVPISNHLYFYWYRQILGQKVEFLVSFYNNEISEKSEIFDDQFSVERPDGSNFTLKIRSTKLEDSAMYFCASRTGLYSNQPQHFGDGTRLSIL.

This rearrangement joins TRBV20-1 to TRBJ1-1; no clear D gene. V was shortened by 4 bases and J by 1 base, with 10 bases between the two germline ends. The CDR3 totals 13 residues. The V gene's germline CDR1 is DFQATT and CDR2 SNEGSKA (reference sequence). DNA of the CDR3: TGCAGTGCTACTGGCCTAGAGAACACTGAAGCTTTCTTT. Its protein is CSATGLENTEAFF.

This rearrangement joins TRBV9 to TRBJ2-4; 10 positions agree with TRBD2. The CDR3 has 15 amino acids. Germline CDR1 reads SGDLS; CDR2 reads YYNGEE. The V and J ends lost 4 bases and 13 bases, in that order; junction bases with no gene match: 14. CDR3: CASSRGLAAQEAQYF. For the CDR3, the DNA is TGTGCCAGCAGCCGTGGACTAGCGGCACAAGAGGCCCAGTACTTC.

Only a few counts were recorded for this clonotype. This chain links TRBV27 with TRBJ2-1; D is possibly TRBD2 (6 bases). The CDR3 spans 13 residues. The V and J ends lost 5 bases and 4 bases respectively, with 9 bases between them. From germline, CDR1 is MNHEY and CDR2 SMNVEV (reference sequence). CDR3 residues: CASSNGGYNEQFF. Here the CDR3 DNA reads TGTGCCAGCAGTAACGGGGGTTACAATGAGCAGTTCTTC.

This clonotype was detected a few times. The chain joins TRBV6-6 to TRBJ1-2; 7 bases map to TRBD1. V gave up 5 bases and J gave up 6 bases; unmatched junction bases: 6. CDR1 is MNHNY and CDR2 is SVGAGI in the germline V gene (reference sequence). The CDR3 consists of 13 residues. DNA of the CDR3: TGTGCCAGCAGTGACGACAGGGCAAATGGCTACACCTTC. It codes for CASSDDRANGYTF.

There are a few counts of this clonotype. The chain links TRBV27 to TRBJ1-1; D is possibly TRBD1 (5 bases). Trimming removed 6 bases at V and 0 bases at J, with 11 bases between. Per germline, CDR1 MNHEY and CDR2 SMNVEV (reference sequence). The CDR3 length is 14 residues. In nucleotides, the CDR3 is TGTGCCAGCAGAGTACAGGACATGAACACTGAAGCTTTCTTT. It yields the protein CASRVQDMNTEAFF.

The CDR3 DNA reads TGCAGTGCTAGCCCCGAAGCAACTAATGAAAAACTGTTTTTT. Protein: CSASPEATNEKLFF. The chain links TRBV20-1 to TRBJ1-4; D not resolved. The CDR3 covers 14 residues. Germline V gives CDR1 DFQATT, CDR2 SNEGSKA (reference sequence). V was trimmed by 3 bases and J by 0 bases, leaving 8 bases between them.

This clonotype showed up just a few times. V is TRBV11-3 and J is TRBJ2-2; D may be TRBD1 or TRBD2 (5 bases each). The CDR3 is 16 residues long. V was trimmed by 0 bases and J by 0 bases, leaving 8 bases between them. Per germline, CDR1 SGHNT and CDR2 YENEEA. The chain's CDR3 is CASSLEGDSNTGELFF. In nucleotides, the CDR3 is TGTGCCAGCAGCTTAGAGGGGGATTCGAACACCGGGGAGCTGTTTTTT. The variable domain in full, completed from reference TRBV11-3 and TRBJ2-2, reads EAGVVQSPRYKIIEKKQPVAFWCNPISGHNTLYWYLQNLGQGPELLIRYENEEAVDDSQLPKDRFSAERLKGVDSTLKIQPAELGDSAVYLCASSLEGDSNTGELFFGEGSRLTVL.

The J gene is TRBJ2-1, the V gene TRBV28; TRBD2 might be the D (5 bases). From germline, CDR1 is MDHEN and CDR2 SYDVKM. Trimming took 7 bases from V and 9 from J, leaving 19 bases between them. This CDR3 contains 14 residues. The CDR3 protein is CASIWGEELGEQFF. For the CDR3, the DNA is TGTGCCAGCATATGGGGAGAAGAACTAGGTGAGCAGTTCTTC.

This clonotype was seen only a few times. V is TRBV10-3 and J is TRBJ1-2; a weak D match, TRBD1 (5 bases). CDR1 and CDR2 (germline): ENHRY, SYGVKD. There are 15 residues in the CDR3. Trimming removed 6 bases from V and 1 base from J, with 15 bases in between. CDR3 DNA sequence: TGTGCCATCAGGGGTCGAACAGGCGGTAACTATGGCTACACCTTC. This codes for CAIRGRTGGNYGYTF.

The chain combines TRBV4-1 with TRBJ1-2, with a tentative D call TRBD1 (5 bases). V shed 1 base and J shed 6 bases, with 9 bases lying between them. The CDR3 is 13 amino acids. The germline gives CDR1 MGHRA, CDR2 YSYEKL. In DNA form, the CDR3 reads TGCGCCAGCAGCCAAGTGAAGGGGAATGGCTACACCTTC. This gives the protein CASSQVKGNGYTF.

The chain carries TRBV7-2 and TRBJ2-2; 8 positions agree with TRBD2. Germline CDR1 is SGHTA and CDR2 is FQGNSA. The CDR3 sequence is 16 residues long. J was trimmed by 1 base and V by 4 bases; bases with no gene match: 5. The CDR3, as DNA: TGTGCCAGCAGCTCGTCGCTAGCGGGGAACACCGGGGAGCTGTTTTTT. This codes for CASSSSLAGNTGELFF.